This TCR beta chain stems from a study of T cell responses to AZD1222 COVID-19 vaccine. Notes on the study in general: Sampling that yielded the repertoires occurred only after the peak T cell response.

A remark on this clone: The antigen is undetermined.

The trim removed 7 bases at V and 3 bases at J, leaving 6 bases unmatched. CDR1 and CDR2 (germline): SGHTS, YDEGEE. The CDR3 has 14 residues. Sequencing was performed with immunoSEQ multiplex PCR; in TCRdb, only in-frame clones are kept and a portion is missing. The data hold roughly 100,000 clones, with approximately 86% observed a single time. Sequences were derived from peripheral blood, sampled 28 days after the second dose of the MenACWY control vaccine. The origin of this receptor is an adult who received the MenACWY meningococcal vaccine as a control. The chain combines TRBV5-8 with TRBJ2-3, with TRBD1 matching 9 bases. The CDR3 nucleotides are TGTGCCAGCTTCCGGGACAGGGTAACAGATACGCAGTATTTT. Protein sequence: CASFRDRVTDTQYF.